This T cell receptor beta chain is drawn from a study of T cell repertoires in cytomegalovirus infection. Overall study: Public signatures in TCR beta pointed to CMV infection and matching HLA type.

Germline V gene lookup returns CDR1 DFQATT and CDR2 SNEGSKA (reference sequence). CDR3 length equals 19 residues. Trimming cost V 0 bases and J 0 bases, with 18 bases left between them. As concerns this clonotype: Antigen specificity is unknown.

MiXCR was run by TCRdb on the reads, yielding one entry per CDR3 protein. The sample holds about 700,000 distinct CDR3 sequences, around a third seen once. Points from the study as a whole: Adding up the frequency of public TCR beta families identified people who carried CMV plus the relevant HLA. There were HLA-C-restricted CMV-specific TCR beta clonotypes dominating the ex vivo response.

The sequencing used cultured PBMCs, collected from culture after CMV antigen stimulation. This chain links TRBV20-1 with TRBJ1-6; D is ambiguous. The origin of this receptor is a human donor in good health (CMV status not recorded). Some clones in this sample may be carry-over from other donors' samples. The CDR3 DNA is TGCAGTGCTAGAGATCTCGGGAGACATACGAGCTCCTATAATTCACCCCTCCACTTT. Translated, it gives CSARDLGRHTSSYNSPLHF.